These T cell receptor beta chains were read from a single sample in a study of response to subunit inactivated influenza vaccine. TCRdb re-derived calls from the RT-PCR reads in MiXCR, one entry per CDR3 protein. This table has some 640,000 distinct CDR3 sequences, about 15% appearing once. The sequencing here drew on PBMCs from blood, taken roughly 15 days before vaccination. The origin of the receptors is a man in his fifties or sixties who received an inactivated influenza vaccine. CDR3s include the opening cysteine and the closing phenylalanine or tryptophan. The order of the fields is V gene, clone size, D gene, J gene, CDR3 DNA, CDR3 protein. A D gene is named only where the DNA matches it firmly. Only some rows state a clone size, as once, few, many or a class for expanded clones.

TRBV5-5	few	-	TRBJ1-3	TGTGCCAGCAGCTTGGGGGGGAAAGTTGGAAACACCATATATTTT	CASSLGGKVGNTIYF
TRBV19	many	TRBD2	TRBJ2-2	TGTGCCAGTAGTCGGGAGGGCCGTACCGGGGAGCTGTTTTTT	CASSREGRTGELFF
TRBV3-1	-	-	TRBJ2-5	TGTGCCAGCAGCCCGGGACTTAACCCAGAGACCCAGTACTTC	CASSPGLNPETQYF
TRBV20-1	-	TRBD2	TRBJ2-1	TGCAGTGCTAGAACCCCCACAGCGGGAGTTAAGGATGAGCAGTTCTTC	CSARTPTAGVKDEQFF
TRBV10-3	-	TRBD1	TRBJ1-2	TGTGCCATCAGTGAGCGGGACAGGGCTGGCTACACCTTC	CAISERDRAGYTF
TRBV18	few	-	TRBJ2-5	TGTGCCAGCTCACTTTCCAGCCGGGGAGGCCAAGAGACCCAGTACTTC	CASSLSSRGGQETQYF
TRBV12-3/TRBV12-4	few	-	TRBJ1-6	TGTGCCAGCGGGGGCTCTAAGAATTCACCCCTCCACTTT	CASGGSKNSPLHF
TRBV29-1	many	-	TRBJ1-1	TGCAGCGGCAGGGAGTGGGGGAACACTGAAGCTTTCTTT	CSGREWGNTEAFF
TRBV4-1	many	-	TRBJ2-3	TGCGCCAGCAGCCAAGGCGTAGGAGGGCCCAACACAGATACGCAGTATTTT	CASSQGVGGPNTDTQYF
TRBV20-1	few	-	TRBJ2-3	TGCAGTGCTGGAGGGACTAGCACAGATACGCAGTATTTT	CSAGGTSTDTQYF
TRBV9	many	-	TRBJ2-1	TGTGCCAGCAGCGTAGGGGCCGAGCAGTTCTTC	CASSVGAEQFF
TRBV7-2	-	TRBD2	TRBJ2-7	TGTGCCAGCAGCTTCCGGACTAGCGGGGGTTACGAGCAGTACTTC	CASSFRTSGGYEQYF
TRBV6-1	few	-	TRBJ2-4	TGTGCCAGCAGTGAAGGCCTAGGGAACATTCAGTACTTC	CASSEGLGNIQYF
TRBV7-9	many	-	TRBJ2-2	TGTGCCAGCAGCTGGCGTAGCGTCGCGAACACCGGGGAGCTGTTTTTT	CASSWRSVANTGELFF
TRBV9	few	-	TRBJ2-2	TGTGCCAGCAGCGTAACTAGCCCTAACACCGGGGAGCTGTTTTTT	CASSVTSPNTGELFF
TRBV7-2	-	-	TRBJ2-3	TGTGCCAGCAGCTTAGTCCGGCGCAGGAGCACAGATACGCAGTATTTT	CASSLVRRRSTDTQYF
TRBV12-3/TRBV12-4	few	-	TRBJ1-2	TGTGCCAGCAGTTTAGGGACGGACCTTAATAACTATGGCTACACCTTC	CASSLGTDLNNYGYTF
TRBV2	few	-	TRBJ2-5	TGTGCCAGCAGTCCCGAGGGGGACGAAGAGACCCAGTACTTC	CASSPEGDEETQYF
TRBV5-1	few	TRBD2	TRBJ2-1	TGCGCCAGCAGCTTGGCCGAGGTGGAGCGGGGGGGCCATCAGTTCTTC	CASSLAEVERGGHQFF
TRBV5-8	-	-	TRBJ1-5	TGTGCCAGCAGCTTTCCTGGGGGCGCGATCGGACAGCCCCAGCATTTT	CASSFPGGAIGQPQHF